The 7 T cell receptor beta chains in this list originate from one sample, sequenced in a study of cytomegalovirus exposure and HLA in healthy donors. PCR primers comprised 60 Vbeta and 13 Jbeta primers. TCRdb's table, derived via immunoSEQ multiplex PCR, lists solely in-frame clones and lacks some. Here the sample spans 75,000 or so clones, around four fifths being singletons. Material for sequencing was PBMCs. The receptor set was obtained from a woman aged 25 to 45 in good health and CMV-seropositive.

The gene calls are TRBV5-6 and TRBJ2-7; 8 bases match TRBD2. The junction had 16 bases not matched to a gene; V was cut back by 4 bases and J by 7 bases. The germline V gene has CDR1 SGHDT and CDR2 YYEEEE. The CDR3 is made up of 16 amino acids. This CDR3 is CASSPLGSGRGGEQYF. The CDR3 DNA follows: TGTGCCAGCAGCCCTCTGGGGAGCGGGAGAGGCGGAGAGCAGTACTTC.

This chain links TRBV6-5 with TRBJ1-2, with D maybe TRBD1 (6 bases). Germline V gene lookup returns CDR1 MNHEY and CDR2 SVGAGI. The CDR3 sequence is 13 residues long. V lost 2 bases and J lost 3, with 7 bases in between. The DNA of the CDR3 is TGTGCCAGCAGTTACAACAGGGACTATGGCTACACCTTC. Translation gives CASSYNRDYGYTF.

This chain links TRBV29-1 with TRBJ2-7, with TRBD1 as a possible D gene (5 bases). CDR3 length: 10 amino acids. Per germline, CDR1 SQVTM and CDR2 ANQGSEA. V lost 7 bases and J 9 bases, leaving 13 bases between the germline ends. As DNA, the CDR3 is TGCAGCGGTCTGCGCGACAGGCAGTACTTC. Its protein is CSGLRDRQYF.

The chain is built from TRBV7-9 and TRBJ1-1; D not certain. Germline-derived CDR1 and CDR2 are SEHNR and FQNEAQ (reference sequence). Trimming stripped 2 bases from V and 1 base from J, with 8 bases between. The length of the CDR3 is 14 residues. The CDR3 loop is CASSLQISNTEAFF. The CDR3 DNA is TGTGCCAGCAGCTTACAGATCTCGAACACTGAAGCTTTCTTT. Variable domain in full (rest from reference TRBV7-9 and TRBJ1-1): DTGVSQNPRHKITKRGQNVTFRCDPISEHNRLYWYRQTLGQGPEFLTYFQNEAQLEKSRLLSDRFSAERPKGSFSTLEIQRTEQGDSAMYLCASSLQISNTEAFFGQGTRLTVV.

The V call is TRBV25-1, the J call TRBJ2-7, with 7 positions matching TRBD2. CDR3 size: 15 residues. J was trimmed by 0 bases and V by 6 bases; bases with no gene match: 8. Looked up from germline, CDR1 is MGHDK and CDR2 is SYGVNS. Written as DNA, the CDR3 is TGTGCCAGCAGCCCCCCGGGAGGCCTCTCCTACGAGCAGTACTTC. This encodes CASSPPGGLSYEQYF.

The gene calls are TRBV5-4 and TRBJ1-2, with 8 bases fitting TRBD1. CDR1 is SGHNT, CDR2 YYREEE, per germline (reference sequence). The CDR3 totals 15 residues. The J segment lost 8 bases and the V segment lost 0 bases, leaving 9 bases of the junction unmatched. The CDR3 DNA reads as TGTGCCAGCAGCTTGGCGGGGCAGGGGGCAAGGGGCTACACCTTC. Translated, it gives CASSLAGQGARGYTF. Full variable domain (outside the CDR3, taken from reference TRBV5-4 and TRBJ1-2): ETGVTQSPTHLIKTRGQQVTLRCSSQSGHNTVSWYQQALGQGPQFIFQYYREEENGRGNFPPRFSGLQFPNYSSELNVNALELDDSALYLCASSLAGQGARGYTFGSGTRLTVV.

V gene TRBV10-3 combines with J gene TRBJ1-2, with D perhaps TRBD1 (6 bases). The V gene lost 10 bases and the J gene lost 4 bases, with 22 bases spanning the gap. This CDR3 spans 15 amino acids. Germline V gene lookup returns CDR1 ENHRY and CDR2 SYGVKD. CDR3 nucleotide sequence: TGTGCCACCCATTTTACAGGGAGGGCAAGCTATGGCTACACCTTC. Translating gives CATHFTGRASYGYTF.